This section outlines one TCR beta chain sequence together with its context. For every subset, genomic DNA was evenly distributed across several immunoSEQ plates. TCRdb keeps only in-frame clones here, not all; method: immunoSEQ multiplex PCR. Of hundreds of thousands of clones detected, roughly nine tenths appear once; the ten largest clones hold 20% to 25%. In the naive CD8 group, cells lacked CD45RO and were positively selected for CCR7, so terminally differentiated effector memory CD45RA+ cells were left out. This specimen comes from a study of shared clonotypes between healthy human individuals. Source material: naive CD8+ T cells sorted from blood. This TCR came from a man aged 30 to 39 in good health.

Here the CDR3 reads CASSYSDRDTQYF. The CDR3 region has the DNA TGTGCCAGCAGTTACTCTGATCGGGATACGCAGTATTTT. The chain uses TRBV6-6 and TRBJ2-3; no definite D call. The CDR3 consists of 13 residues. With 0 bases removed from V and 6 bases from J, the gap between germline ends came to 7 bases. The germline V gene encodes CDR1 MNHNY and CDR2 SVGAGI (reference sequence).